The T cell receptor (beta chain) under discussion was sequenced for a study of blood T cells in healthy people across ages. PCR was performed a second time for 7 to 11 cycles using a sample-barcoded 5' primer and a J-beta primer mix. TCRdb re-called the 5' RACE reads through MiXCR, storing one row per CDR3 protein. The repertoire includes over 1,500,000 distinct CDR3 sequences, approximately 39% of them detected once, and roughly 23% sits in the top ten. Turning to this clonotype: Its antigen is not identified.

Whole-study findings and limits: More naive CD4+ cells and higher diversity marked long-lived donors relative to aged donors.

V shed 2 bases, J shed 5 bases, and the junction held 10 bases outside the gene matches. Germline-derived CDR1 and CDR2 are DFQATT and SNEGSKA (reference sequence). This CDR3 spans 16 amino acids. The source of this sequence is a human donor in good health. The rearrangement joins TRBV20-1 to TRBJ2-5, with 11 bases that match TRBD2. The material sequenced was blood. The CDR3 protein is CSARLMSSGGDETQYF. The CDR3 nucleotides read TGCAGTGCTAGACTTATGAGTAGCGGGGGGGATGAGACCCAGTACTTC.